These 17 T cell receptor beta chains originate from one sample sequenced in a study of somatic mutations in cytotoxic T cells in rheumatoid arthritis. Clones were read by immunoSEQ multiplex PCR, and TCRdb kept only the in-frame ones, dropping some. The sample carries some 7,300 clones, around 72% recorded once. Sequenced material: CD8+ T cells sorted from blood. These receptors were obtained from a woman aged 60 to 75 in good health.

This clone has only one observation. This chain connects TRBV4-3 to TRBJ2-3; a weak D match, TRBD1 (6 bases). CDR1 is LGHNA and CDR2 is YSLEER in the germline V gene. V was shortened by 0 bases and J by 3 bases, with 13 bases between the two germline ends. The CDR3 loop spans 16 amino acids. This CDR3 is CASSQDLGDITDTQYF. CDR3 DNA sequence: TGCGCCAGCAGCCAAGATTTAGGGGACATTACAGATACGCAGTATTTT.

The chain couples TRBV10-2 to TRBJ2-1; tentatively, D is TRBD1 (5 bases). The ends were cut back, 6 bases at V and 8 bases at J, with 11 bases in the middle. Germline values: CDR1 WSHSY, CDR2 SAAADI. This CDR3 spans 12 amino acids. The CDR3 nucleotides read TGCGCCAGCAGCGGTGGGGCCCATGAGCAGTTCTTC. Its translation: CASSGGAHEQFF.

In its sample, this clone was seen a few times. In DNA, the CDR3 is TGCGCCAGCAGCCAAGATTTCGGTCAGCCCCAGCATTTT. Protein: CASSQDFGQPQHF. The V gene is TRBV4-1, the J gene TRBJ1-5; D is ambiguous. V shed 0 bases and J shed 6 bases, with 6 bases lying between them. The CDR3 covers 13 residues. Germline V gene lookup returns CDR1 MGHRA and CDR2 YSYEKL.

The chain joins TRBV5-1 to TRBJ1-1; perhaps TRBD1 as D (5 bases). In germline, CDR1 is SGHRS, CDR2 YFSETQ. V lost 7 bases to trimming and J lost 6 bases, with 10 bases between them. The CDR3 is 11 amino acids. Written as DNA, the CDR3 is TGCGCCAGCGCACAAGGGGCTGAAGCTTTCTTT. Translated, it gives CASAQGAEAFF.

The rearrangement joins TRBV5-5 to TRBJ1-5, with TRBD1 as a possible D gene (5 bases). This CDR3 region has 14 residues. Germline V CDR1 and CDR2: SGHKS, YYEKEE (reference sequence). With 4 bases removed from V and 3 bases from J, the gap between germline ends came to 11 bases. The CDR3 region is CASSQRQINQPQHF. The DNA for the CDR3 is TGTGCCAGCAGCCAGAGACAGATCAATCAGCCCCAGCATTTT.

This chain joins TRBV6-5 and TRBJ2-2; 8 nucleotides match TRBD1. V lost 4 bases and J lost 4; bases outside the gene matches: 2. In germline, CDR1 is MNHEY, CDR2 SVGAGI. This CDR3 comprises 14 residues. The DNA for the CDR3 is TGTGCCAGCAGTTCGACAGGGGCCACCGGGGAGCTGTTTTTT. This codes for CASSSTGATGELFF.

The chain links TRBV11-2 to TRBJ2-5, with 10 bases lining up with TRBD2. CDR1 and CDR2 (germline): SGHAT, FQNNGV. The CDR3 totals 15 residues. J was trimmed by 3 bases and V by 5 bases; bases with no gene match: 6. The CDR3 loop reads CASSPPLAGEETQYF. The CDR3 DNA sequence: TGTGCCAGCAGCCCCCCCCTAGCGGGGGAAGAGACCCAGTACTTC.

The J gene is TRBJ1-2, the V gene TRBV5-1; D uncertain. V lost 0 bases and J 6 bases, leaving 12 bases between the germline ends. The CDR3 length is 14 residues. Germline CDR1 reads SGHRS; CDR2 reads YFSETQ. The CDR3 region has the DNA TGCGCCAGCAGCTTGGGCCAAGGAGGAAATGGCTACACCTTC. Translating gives CASSLGQGGNGYTF.

CDR3 in DNA: TGTGCCAGCAGCTTCCAGGGTGGCGGGGAGCTGTTTTTT. As protein: CASSFQGGGELFF. The chain joins TRBV5-4 to TRBJ2-2; D may be TRBD1 (5 bases). V was shortened by 2 bases and J by 7 bases, with 9 bases between the two germline ends. The V gene's germline CDR1 is SGHNT and CDR2 YYREEE (reference sequence). The length of the CDR3 is 13 residues.

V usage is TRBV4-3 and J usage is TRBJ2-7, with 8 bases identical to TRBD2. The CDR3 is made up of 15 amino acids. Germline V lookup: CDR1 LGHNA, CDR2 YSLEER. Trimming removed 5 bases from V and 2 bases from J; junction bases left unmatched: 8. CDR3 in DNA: TGCGCCAGCAGCTCGGGACGGGAGGGAGCCTACGAGCAGTACTTC. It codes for CASSSGREGAYEQYF.

Here the CDR3 reads CASSEHHQDSSYGYTF. CDR3 nucleotide sequence: TGTGCCAGCAGTGAACACCACCAGGACAGCAGCTATGGCTACACCTTC. The chain employs TRBV25-1 and TRBJ1-2, with D perhaps matching TRBD1 (6 bases). Between the trimmed V and J ends, which lost 2 bases and 4 bases, there was a span of 17 bases. There are 16 residues in the CDR3. Germline CDR1 MGHDK, CDR2 SYGVNS.

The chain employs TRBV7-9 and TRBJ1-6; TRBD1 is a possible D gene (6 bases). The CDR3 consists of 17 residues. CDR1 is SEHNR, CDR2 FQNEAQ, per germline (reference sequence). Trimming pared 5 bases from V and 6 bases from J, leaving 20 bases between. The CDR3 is CASSHRGRGLINSPLHF. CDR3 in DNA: TGTGCCAGCAGCCATAGGGGCAGGGGCCTAATTAATTCACCCCTCCACTTT.

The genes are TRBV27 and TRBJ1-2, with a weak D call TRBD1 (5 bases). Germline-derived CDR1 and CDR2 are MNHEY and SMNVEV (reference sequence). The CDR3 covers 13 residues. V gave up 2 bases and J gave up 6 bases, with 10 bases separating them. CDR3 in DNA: TGTGCCAGCAGTTTAGGGGCAGGGAATGGCTACACCTTC. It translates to CASSLGAGNGYTF.

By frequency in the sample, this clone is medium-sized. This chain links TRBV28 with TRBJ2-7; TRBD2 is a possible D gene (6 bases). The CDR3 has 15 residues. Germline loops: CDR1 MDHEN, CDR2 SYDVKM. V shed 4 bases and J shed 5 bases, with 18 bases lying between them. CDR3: CASSSLTSSVDEQYF. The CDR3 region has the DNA TGTGCCAGCAGTTCCCTGACTAGTAGTGTGGACGAGCAGTACTTC.

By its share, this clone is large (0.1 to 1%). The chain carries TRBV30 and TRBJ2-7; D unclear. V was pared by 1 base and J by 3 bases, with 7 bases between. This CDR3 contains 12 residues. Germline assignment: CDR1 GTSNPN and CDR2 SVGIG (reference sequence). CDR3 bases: TGTGCCTGGAGTGGACTCCGCTACGAGCAGTACTTC. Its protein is CAWSGLRYEQYF.

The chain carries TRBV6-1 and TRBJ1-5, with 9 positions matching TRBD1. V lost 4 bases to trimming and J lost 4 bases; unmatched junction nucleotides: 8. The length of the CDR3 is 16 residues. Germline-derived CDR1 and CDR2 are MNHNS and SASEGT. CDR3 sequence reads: CASSAFRDRANQPQHF. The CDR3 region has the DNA TGTGCCAGCAGTGCCTTCCGGGACAGGGCGAATCAGCCCCAGCATTTT.

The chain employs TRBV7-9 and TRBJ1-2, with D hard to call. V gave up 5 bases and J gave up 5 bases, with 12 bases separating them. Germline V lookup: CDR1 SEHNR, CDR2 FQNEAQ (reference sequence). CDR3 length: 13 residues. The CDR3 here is CASSPAAWYGYTF. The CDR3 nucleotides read TGTGCCAGCAGCCCCGCGGCGTGGTATGGCTACACCTTC.